This TCR beta chain stems from a study of blood T cells in healthy people across ages (dated by TCRdb to between 2014 and 2017). The study in broad terms: In model experiments, template switching captured roughly one uniquely barcoded TCR beta cDNA molecule for every two T cells. To avoid experimental bias, donors of different ages were spread randomly across the sequencing lanes. Donors were grouped into four age groups: young (average approximately 15 years), middle-aged (less than 40), aged (62) and long-lived (around 82). For two donors (one aged 18 to 29 and one aged 80 or older), the study analyzed two additional independent replicas of 1 million unique cDNA reads from the same blood draw. To track age-related changes in TCR beta repertoire diversity, the study relied on deep sequencing normalized with unique cDNA molecular identifiers. Paper-wide results and their limitations: As age increased, observed TCR beta diversity per million T cells dropped in a roughly linear way, and a significant reduction was already evident by age around 41. The long-lived group showed more naive CD4+ T cells, fewer expanded clones and increased TCR diversity than the aged group, suggesting age selection. Total diversity estimates from one million sequenced T cells were considered lower bounds and underestimates. Observed TCR beta diversity correlated strongly with the percentage of naive T cells measured by flow cytometry. Since profiling was done on bulk unsorted PBMCs, naive and antigen-experienced compartments could not be conclusively compared. Because donor CMV infection status was unknown, age-related changes in expanded clonotypes were potentially confounded.

Library preparation used 5' RACE. TCRdb lists the instrument as Illumina HiSeq 2500. A second PCR of roughly 7 to 11 cycles was performed with a sample-barcoded 5' primer and a J-beta primer mix. A template-switch 5' adaptor carrying 12 random nucleotides introduced a unique molecular identifier onto each TCR beta cDNA molecule. At least 3 million CDR3-containing paired-end reads were obtained from each sample. First-strand cDNA was synthesized from all RNA with the Mint cDNA synthesis kit, primed by a TRBC-specific oligonucleotide. After uracil-DNA glycosylase treatment, a first 18-cycle PCR used universal primers M1SS and BC2_uni_R on all cDNA. The original methods were these. Normalization of each sample was performed by random selection of 1 million high-quality reads, each carrying a distinct molecular identifier. Instead of being binned into consensus sequences, reads with shared molecular identifiers were discarded. MiTCR, with a Q25 quality threshold and the strictest error-elimination algorithm, was used for CDR3 identification, clonotype clustering and error correction. Lower-bound total TCR beta diversity was estimated with a nonparametric unseen species model using Euler transformation. TCRdb trimmed the raw reads at Q25, called clones with MiXCR and kept productive beta chains. Entries are consolidated by CDR3 protein sequence, retaining the most common genes and DNA. In this record, the V and J calls reflect TCRdb's handling and not the investigators' own analysis. Across this sample there are around 690,000 distinct CDR3 sequences, with approximately 50% seen only once. Of the sample, 30% to 45% is held by the ten largest clones.

A word on this clonotype: What this receptor recognizes is not known. No per-base quality is available; no much larger clone lies one base away.

CDR1 and CDR2 (LNHNV, YYDKDF) derive from the germline V gene (reference sequence). Including cysteine and phenylalanine, the CDR3 has 16 amino acids. The CDR3 DNA has 48 bases and is translated from base 1. A distance of 15 bases separates the germline ends of V and J, which lose 0 bases and 4 bases respectively. The donors were a few dozen Caucasian individuals from Russia, aged about 6 to 95 years, who were systemically healthy. Approximately 9.3 milliliters of peripheral blood were collected from each donor into EDTA-treated Vacutainer tubes. Ficoll-Paque density-gradient centrifugation was used to isolate PBMCs, with at least 6.5 million per sample. Trizol reagent was used to extract total RNA from the PBMCs, yielding at least 5.5 micrograms per sample. For every donor, an aliquot of PBMCs went through flow cytometry to measure the percentages of naive CD45RAhigh/CD27high T cells.

The sequencing input was blood. The TCR originated in a man in his sixties in good health. The V and J genes are TRBV15 and TRBJ1-2; the D gene is unclear. The CDR3 protein is CATSRDLADRSYGYTF. Here is the DNA: TGTGCCACCAGCAGAGATCTGGCGGACCGCTCCTATGGCTACACCTTC.